Listed below are T cell receptor beta chains from one sample, sequenced in a study of T cells after yellow fever vaccination. A single record per CDR3 protein comes from TCRdb applying MiXCR to the 5' RACE reads. This table holds about 400,000 distinct CDR3 sequences, under 7.5% found once. The material sequenced was PBMCs, taken 5 days after the yellow fever booster vaccination. Receptors originate from a man aged 30 to 45 who received the YFV17D yellow fever vaccine. The CDR3 runs from the conserved cysteine through the conserved F or W. Each record gives: clone size, J gene, V gene, CDR3 protein. Size is omitted from some rows. Given values are once, few, many or a class for expanded clones.

-	TRBJ2-3	TRBV12-3/TRBV12-4	CASSLNRGPTDTQYF
few	TRBJ2-1	TRBV27	CASRQGPPISEQFF
many	TRBJ1-2	TRBV14	CASSHRQGENYGYTF
many	TRBJ2-3	TRBV7-2	CASSSLTDTQYF
-	TRBJ2-3	TRBV5-1	CASSLEGLSPDTQYF
-	TRBJ2-1	TRBV28	CASSDRVPFF
many	TRBJ1-6	TRBV14	CASSQYEYSPLHF
few	TRBJ2-5	TRBV7-8	CASPGTDGTQYF
many	TRBJ2-4	TRBV7-2	CASSLDRSAKNIQYF
-	TRBJ2-3	TRBV7-2	CATTIPPDTQYF